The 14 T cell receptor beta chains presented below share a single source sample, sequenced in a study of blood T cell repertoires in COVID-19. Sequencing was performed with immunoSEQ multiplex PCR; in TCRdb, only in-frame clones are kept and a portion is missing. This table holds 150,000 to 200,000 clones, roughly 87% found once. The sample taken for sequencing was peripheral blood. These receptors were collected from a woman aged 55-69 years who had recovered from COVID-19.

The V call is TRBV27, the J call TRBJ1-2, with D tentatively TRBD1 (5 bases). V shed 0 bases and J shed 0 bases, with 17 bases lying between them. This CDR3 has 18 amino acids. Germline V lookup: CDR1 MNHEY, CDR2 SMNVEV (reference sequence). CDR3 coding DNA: TGTGCCAGCAGTTTATCGAGGGTTCGCGGGGGTTCTAACTATGGCTACACCTTC. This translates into CASSLSRVRGGSNYGYTF.

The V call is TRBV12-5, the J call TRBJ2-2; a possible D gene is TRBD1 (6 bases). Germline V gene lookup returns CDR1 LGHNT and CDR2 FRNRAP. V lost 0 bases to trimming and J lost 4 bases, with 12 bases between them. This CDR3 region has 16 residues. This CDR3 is CASGLVPGHLTGELFF. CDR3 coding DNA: TGTGCTAGTGGTTTGGTCCCGGGACACCTCACCGGGGAGCTGTTTTTT.

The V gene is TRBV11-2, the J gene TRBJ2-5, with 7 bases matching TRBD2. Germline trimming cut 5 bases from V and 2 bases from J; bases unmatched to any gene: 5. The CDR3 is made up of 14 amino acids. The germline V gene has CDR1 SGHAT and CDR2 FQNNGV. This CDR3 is CASSKRLAQETQYF. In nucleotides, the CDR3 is TGTGCCAGCAGCAAGCGACTAGCTCAAGAGACCCAGTACTTC.

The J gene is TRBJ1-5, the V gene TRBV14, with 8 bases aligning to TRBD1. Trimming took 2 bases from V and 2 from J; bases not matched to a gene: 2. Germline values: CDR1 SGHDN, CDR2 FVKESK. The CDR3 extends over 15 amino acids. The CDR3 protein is CASSQTGGGNQPQHF. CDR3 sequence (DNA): TGTGCCAGCAGCCAAACAGGGGGGGGCAATCAGCCCCAGCATTTT.

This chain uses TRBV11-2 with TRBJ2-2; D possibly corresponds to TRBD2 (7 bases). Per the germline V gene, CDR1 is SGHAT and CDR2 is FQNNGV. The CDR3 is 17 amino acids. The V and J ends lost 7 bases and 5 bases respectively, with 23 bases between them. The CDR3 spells CASIRTGGAMWTGELFF. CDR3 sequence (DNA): TGTGCCAGCATCAGAACGGGGGGCGCGATGTGGACCGGGGAGCTGTTTTTT.

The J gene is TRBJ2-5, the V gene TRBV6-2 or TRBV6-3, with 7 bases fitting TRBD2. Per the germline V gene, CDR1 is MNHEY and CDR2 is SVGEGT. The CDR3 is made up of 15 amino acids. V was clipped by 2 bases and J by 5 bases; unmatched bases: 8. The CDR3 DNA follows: TGTGCCAGCAGTTACGGGCACCCCGGGGGGGAGACCCAGTACTTC. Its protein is CASSYGHPGGETQYF.

The CDR3 spells CSVALASNTDTQYF. For the CDR3, the DNA is TGCAGCGTTGCGCTAGCCTCGAACACAGATACGCAGTATTTT. The J gene is TRBJ2-3, the V gene TRBV29-1; D perhaps matches TRBD2 (5 bases). The CDR3 consists of 14 residues. The ends were cut back, 4 bases at V and 2 bases at J, with 13 bases in the middle. Germline V gene lookup returns CDR1 SQVTM and CDR2 ANQGSEA.

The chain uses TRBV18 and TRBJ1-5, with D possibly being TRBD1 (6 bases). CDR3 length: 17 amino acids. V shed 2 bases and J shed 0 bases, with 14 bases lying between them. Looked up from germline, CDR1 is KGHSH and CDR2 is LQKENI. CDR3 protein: CASSPVGGANSNQPQHF. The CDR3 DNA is TGTGCCAGCTCACCAGTCGGGGGGGCGAATAGCAATCAGCCCCAGCATTTT.

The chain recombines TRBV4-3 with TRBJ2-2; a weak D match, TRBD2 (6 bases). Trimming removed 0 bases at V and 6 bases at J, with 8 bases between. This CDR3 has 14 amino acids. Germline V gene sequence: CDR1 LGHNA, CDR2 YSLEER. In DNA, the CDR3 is TGCGCCAGCAGCCAAGAGGAGGGGTCCGGGGAGCTGTTTTTT. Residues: CASSQEEGSGELFF.

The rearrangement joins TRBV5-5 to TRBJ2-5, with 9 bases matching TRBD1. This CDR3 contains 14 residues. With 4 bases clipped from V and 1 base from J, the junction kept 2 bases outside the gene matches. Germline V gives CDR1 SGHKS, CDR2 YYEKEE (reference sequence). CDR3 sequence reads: CASSLDRGQETQYF. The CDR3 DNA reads TGTGCCAGCAGCCTGGACAGGGGCCAAGAGACCCAGTACTTC.

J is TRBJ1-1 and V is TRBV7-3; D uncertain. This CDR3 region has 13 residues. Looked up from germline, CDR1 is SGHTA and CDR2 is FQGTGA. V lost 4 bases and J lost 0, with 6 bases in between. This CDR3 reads CASSSPMNTEAFF. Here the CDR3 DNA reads TGTGCCAGCAGCTCCCCCATGAACACTGAAGCTTTCTTT.

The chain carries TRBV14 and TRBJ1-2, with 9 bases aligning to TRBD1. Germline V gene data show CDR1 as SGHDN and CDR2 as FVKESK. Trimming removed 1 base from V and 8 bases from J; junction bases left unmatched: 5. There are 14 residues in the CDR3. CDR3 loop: CASSQVGQGGGYTF. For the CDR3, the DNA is TGTGCCAGCAGCCAAGTGGGACAGGGAGGCGGCTACACCTTC.

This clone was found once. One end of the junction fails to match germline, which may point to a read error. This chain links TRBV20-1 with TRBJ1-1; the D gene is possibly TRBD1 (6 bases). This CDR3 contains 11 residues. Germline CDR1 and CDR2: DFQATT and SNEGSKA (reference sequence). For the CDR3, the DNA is TGCAGTGCTTACAGGGTGTCGATATTTGTCTTT. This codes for CSAYRVSIFVF.

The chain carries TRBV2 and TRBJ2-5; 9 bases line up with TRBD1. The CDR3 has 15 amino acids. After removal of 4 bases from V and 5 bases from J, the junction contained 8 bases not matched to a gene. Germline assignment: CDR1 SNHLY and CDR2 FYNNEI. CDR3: CASSGATGGLETQYF. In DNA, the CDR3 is TGTGCCAGCAGTGGGGCAACAGGGGGCTTGGAGACCCAGTACTTC.